The present entry profiles one T cell receptor beta chain with its context. This sample is part of a study of blood T cell repertoires in COVID-19. The overall study: Donors in the United States, Italy and Spain gave samples during acute or convalescent COVID-19. The analysed material was cDNA or gDNA that came from T cells, B-cell-depleted T cells, or PBMCs.

The data were produced by immunoSEQ multiplex PCR, yet TCRdb's version contains in-frame clones alone and is incomplete. The sample lists about 300,000 clones, 90% seen once, with roughly 6.1% in the top ten. The sequenced sample consisted of peripheral blood. This clonotype was obtained from a woman aged 50 to 60 with COVID-19, enrolled during active disease.

CDR3 bases: TGTGCCTGGAGTGTTCCGGATACGCAGTATTTT. Translation gives CAWSVPDTQYF. V gene TRBV30 combines with J gene TRBJ2-3; no reliable D call. CDR3 size: 11 residues. The V gene's germline CDR1 is GTSNPN and CDR2 SVGIG (reference sequence). V lost 0 bases and J lost 6, with 4 bases in between.